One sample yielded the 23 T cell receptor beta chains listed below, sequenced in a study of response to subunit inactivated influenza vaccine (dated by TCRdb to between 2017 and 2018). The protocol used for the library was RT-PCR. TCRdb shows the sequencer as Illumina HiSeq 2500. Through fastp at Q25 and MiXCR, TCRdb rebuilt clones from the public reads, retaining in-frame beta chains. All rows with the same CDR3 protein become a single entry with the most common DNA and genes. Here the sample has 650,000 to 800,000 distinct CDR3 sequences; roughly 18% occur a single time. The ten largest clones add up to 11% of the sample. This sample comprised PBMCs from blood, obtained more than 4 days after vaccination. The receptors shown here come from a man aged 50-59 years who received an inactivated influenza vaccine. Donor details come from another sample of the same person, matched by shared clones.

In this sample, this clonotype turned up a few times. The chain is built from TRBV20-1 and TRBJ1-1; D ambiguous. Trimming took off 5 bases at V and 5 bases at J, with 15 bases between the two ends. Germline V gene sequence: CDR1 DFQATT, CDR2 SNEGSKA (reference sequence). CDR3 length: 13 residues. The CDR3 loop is CSAPRALGTEAFF. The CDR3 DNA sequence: TGCAGTGCTCCCCGGGCCTTGGGGACTGAAGCTTTCTTT.

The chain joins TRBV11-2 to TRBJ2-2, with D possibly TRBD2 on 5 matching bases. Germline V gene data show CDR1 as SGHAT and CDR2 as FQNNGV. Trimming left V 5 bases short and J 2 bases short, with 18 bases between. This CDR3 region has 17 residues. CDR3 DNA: TGTGCCAGCAGCCGCGATAGGACTCCACGCAACACCGGGGAGCTGTTTTTT. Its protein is CASSRDRTPRNTGELFF.

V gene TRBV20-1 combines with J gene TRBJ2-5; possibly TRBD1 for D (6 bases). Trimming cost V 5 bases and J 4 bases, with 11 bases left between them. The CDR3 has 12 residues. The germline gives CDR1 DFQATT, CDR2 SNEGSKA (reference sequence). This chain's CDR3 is CSAATGIETQYF. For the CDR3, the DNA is TGCAGTGCTGCTACAGGGATAGAGACCCAGTACTTC.

The CDR3 nucleotides are TGTGCCAGCAGTTTTCCCGGGGGGGCCAATGAGCAGTTCTTC. This codes for CASSFPGGANEQFF. This sequence joins TRBV12-3 or TRBV12-4 and TRBJ2-1; 8 nucleotides match TRBD2. The junction had 4 bases not matched to a gene; V was cut back by 3 bases and J by 6 bases. The CDR3 is 14 residues long.

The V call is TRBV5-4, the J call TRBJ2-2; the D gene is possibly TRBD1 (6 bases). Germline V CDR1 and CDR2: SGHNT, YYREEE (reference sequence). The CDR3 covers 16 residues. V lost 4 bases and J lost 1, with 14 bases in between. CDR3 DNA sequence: TGTGCCAGCAGCCGACCTGGACAGCGGAACACCGGGGAGCTGTTTTTT. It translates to CASSRPGQRNTGELFF.

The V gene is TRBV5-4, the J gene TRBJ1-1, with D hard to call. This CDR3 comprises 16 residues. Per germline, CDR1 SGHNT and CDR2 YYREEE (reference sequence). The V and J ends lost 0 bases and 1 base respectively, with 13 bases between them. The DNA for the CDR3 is TGTGCCAGCAGCTTGGCCCCTGACACTCCGAACACTGAAGCTTTCTTT. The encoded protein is CASSLAPDTPNTEAFF.

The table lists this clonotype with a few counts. The CDR3 coding sequence is TGTGCCAGCACCCGGGCGGGGAGCTCCTACGAGCAGTACTTC. The encoded protein is CASTRAGSSYEQYF. The chain combines TRBV28 with TRBJ2-7; D may be TRBD2 (6 bases). Germline CDR1 and CDR2: MDHEN and SYDVKM. This CDR3 contains 14 residues. Trimming cost V 7 bases and J 0 bases, with 13 bases left between them.

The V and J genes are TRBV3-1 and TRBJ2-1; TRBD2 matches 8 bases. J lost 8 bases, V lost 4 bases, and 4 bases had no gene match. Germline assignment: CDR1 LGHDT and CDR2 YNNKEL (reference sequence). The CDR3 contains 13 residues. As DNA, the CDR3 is TGTGCCAGCAGCCGCGGACTAGCCTATGAGCAGTTCTTC. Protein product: CASSRGLAYEQFF.

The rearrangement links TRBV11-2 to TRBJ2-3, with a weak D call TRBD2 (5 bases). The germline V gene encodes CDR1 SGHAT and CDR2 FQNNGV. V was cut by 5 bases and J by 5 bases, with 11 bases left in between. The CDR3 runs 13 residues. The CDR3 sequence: CASSLWAGDTQYF. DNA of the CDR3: TGTGCCAGCAGCCTTTGGGCGGGAGATACGCAGTATTTT.

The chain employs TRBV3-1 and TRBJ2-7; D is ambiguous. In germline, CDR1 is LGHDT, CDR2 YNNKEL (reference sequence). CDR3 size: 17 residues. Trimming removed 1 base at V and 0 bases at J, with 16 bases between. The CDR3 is CASSQAFGRRSSYEQYF. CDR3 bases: TGTGCCAGCAGCCAAGCCTTCGGGCGGCGGAGCTCCTACGAGCAGTACTTC.

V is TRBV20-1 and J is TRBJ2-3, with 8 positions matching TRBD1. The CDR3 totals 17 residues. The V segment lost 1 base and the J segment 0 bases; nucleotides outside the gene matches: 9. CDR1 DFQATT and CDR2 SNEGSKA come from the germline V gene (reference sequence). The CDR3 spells CSARALDRASSTDTQYF. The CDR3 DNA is TGCAGTGCTAGAGCTCTGGACAGGGCGTCTAGCACAGATACGCAGTATTTT.

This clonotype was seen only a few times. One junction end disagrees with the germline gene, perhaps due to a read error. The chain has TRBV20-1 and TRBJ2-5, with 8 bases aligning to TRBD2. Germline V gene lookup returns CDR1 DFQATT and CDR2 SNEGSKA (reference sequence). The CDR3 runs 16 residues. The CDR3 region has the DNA TGCAGTGCTAGTGTGGGCCTGGCGGGGGGTTATGAGACCCTGTACTTC. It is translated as CSASVGLAGGYETLYF.

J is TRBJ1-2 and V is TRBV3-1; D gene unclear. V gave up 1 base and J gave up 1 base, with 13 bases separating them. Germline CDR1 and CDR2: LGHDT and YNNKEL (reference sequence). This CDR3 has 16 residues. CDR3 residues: CASSQVGRGGNYGYTF. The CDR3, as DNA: TGTGCCAGCAGCCAAGTTGGGAGAGGAGGTAACTATGGCTACACCTTC.

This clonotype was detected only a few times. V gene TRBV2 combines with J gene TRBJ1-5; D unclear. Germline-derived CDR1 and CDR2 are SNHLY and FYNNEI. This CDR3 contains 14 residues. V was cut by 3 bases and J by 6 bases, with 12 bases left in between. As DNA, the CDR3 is TGTGCCAGCAGTGATAGAGGGAACGGTCAGCCCCAGCATTTT. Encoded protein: CASSDRGNGQPQHF.

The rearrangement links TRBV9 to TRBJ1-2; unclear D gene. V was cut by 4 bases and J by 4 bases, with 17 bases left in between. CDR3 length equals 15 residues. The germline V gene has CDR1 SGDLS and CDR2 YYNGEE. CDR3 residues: CASSPPRRTTYGYTF. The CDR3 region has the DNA TGTGCCAGCAGCCCTCCCCGACGAACCACCTATGGCTACACCTTC.

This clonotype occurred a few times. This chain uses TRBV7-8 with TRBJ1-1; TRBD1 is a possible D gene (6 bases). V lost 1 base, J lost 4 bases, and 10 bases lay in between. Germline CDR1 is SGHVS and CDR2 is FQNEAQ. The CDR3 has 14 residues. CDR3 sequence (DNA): TGTGCCAGCAGCTTAGACAGGGCTAGCACTGAAGCTTTCTTT. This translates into CASSLDRASTEAFF.

The CDR3 DNA reads as TGTGCCAGCAGTTTATACGGGGCCGAGACCCAGTACTTC. Translating gives CASSLYGAETQYF. This rearrangement joins TRBV12-3 or TRBV12-4 to TRBJ2-5; D may be TRBD1 or TRBD2 (5 bases each). Trimming pared 2 bases from V and 5 bases from J, leaving 9 bases between. The CDR3 spans 13 residues.

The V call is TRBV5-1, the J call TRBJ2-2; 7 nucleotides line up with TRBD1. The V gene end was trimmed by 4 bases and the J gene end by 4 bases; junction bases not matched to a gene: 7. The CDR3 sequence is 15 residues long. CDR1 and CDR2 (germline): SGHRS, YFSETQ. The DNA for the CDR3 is TGCGCCAGCAGCACGGACAGGCGGCCCACCGGGGAGCTGTTTTTT. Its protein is CASSTDRRPTGELFF.

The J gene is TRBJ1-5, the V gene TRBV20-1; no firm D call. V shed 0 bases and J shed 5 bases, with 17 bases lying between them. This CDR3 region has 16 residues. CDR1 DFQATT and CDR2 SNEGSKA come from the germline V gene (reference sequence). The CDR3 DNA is TGCAGTGCTAGAGACGGTTGGGAGCGAGGCGATCAGCCCCAGCATTTT. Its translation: CSARDGWERGDQPQHF.

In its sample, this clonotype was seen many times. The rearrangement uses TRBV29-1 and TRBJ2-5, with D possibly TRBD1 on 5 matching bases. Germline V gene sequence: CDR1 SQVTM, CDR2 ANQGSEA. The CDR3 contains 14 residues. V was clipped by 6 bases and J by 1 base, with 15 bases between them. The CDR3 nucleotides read TGCAGCGTACCCGCCCGCGACAGCCAAGAGACCCAGTACTTC. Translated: CSVPARDSQETQYF.

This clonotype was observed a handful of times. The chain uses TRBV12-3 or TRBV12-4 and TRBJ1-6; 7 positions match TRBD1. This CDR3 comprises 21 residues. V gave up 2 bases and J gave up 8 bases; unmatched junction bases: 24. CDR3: CASSLWSLGTEALRTDSPLHF. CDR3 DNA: TGTGCCAGCAGTTTATGGAGTCTTGGGACAGAGGCTCTAAGGACCGATTCACCCCTCCACTTT.

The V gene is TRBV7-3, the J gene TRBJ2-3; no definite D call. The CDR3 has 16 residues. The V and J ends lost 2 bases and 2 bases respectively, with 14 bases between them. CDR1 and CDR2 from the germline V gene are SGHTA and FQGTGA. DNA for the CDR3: TGTGCCAGCAGCTTAGATGGAGCTGCGTTCACAGATACGCAGTATTTT. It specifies CASSLDGAAFTDTQYF.

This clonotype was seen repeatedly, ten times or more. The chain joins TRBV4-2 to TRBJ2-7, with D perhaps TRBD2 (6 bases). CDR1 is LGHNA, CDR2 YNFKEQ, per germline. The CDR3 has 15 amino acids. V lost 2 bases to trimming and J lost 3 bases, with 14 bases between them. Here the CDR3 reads CASSQRGEVGYEQYF. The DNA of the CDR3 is TGTGCCAGCAGCCAACGAGGGGAGGTCGGCTACGAGCAGTACTTC.